Sequencing of this T cell receptor (beta chain) was carried out in a study of T cell responses to AZD1222 COVID-19 vaccine. Overall study results and limits: Following two doses of AZD1222, Spike-specific TCR breadth and depth rose. In a largely white British group with more females than males, clonal diversity was possibly underestimated. Baseline testing showed seropositivity in only six or seven AZD1222 recipients.

Using immunoSEQ multiplex PCR, the repertoire was profiled, and TCRdb retains in-frame clones only, with some absent. The sample lists over 150,000 clones; around 85% were seen once. This clone was picked up one time. Antigen: not known. Pooled in the analysis were second doses at about 4 or about 12 weeks. CDR1 and CDR2 from the germline V gene are SGHVS and FQNEAQ. V shed 0 bases and J shed 2 bases, with 7 bases lying between them. CDR3 length: 14 residues. The receptor was derived from an adult who received the AZD1222 COVID-19 vaccine. The V call is TRBV7-8, the J call TRBJ1-2; a possible D gene is TRBD1 (5 bases). This specimen consisted of peripheral blood, obtained 28 days after the second AZD1222 dose. The CDR3 sequence is CASSLAGTNYGYTF. CDR3 sequence (DNA): TGTGCCAGCAGCTTAGCGGGGACCAACTATGGCTACACCTTC.